These T cell receptor beta chains were read from a single sample in a study of blood T cell repertoires in COVID-19. Using immunoSEQ multiplex PCR, the repertoire was profiled, and TCRdb retains in-frame clones only, with some absent. The data show 90,000 to 130,000 clones, around 86% seen once. The sample taken for sequencing was peripheral blood. Every receptor here comes from a man between 40 and 49 years old with acute or convalescent COVID-19. Both conserved end residues are part of each CDR3. The order of the fields is clone size, V gene, J gene, CDR3 length, D gene, CDR3 DNA, CDR3 protein. D genes are given only for firm matches. A clone size is listed for some rows: how often the clone was seen (once, few, many), or a class if it is expanded.

>.|TRBV19|TRBJ1-1|16|.
TGTGCCAGTAGTATATCGGGAGGAACTGCGCACACTGAAGCTTTCTTT
CASSISGGTAHTEAFF
>.|TRBV2|TRBJ1-5|14|.
TGTGCCAGCAGTGAACGGAGCGGGTATCAGCCCCAGCATTTT
CASSERSGYQPQHF
>.|TRBV2|TRBJ2-5|14|.
TGTGCCAGCATGCTTTGGACAGTAAAAGAGACCCAGTACTTC
CASMLWTVKETQYF
>.|TRBV7-8|TRBJ1-5|13|.
TGTGCCAGCGCTAGGTCGCAGAATCAGCCCCAGCATTTT
CASARSQNQPQHF
>.|TRBV7-8|TRBJ1-4|15|.
TGTGCCAGCAGCCGACTTTGGAGAACTAATGAAAAACTGTTTTTT
CASSRLWRTNEKLFF
>.|TRBV7-2|TRBJ2-5|15|TRBD1
TGTGCCAGCAGCGTCGACAGGGGGCGACAAGAGACCCAGTACTTC
CASSVDRGRQETQYF
>.|TRBV2|TRBJ2-7|17|.
TGTGCCAGCAGTGGAGAACACCAACTCCGGGGTCACTACGAGCAGTACTTC
CASSGEHQLRGHYEQYF
>.|TRBV30|TRBJ1-1|16|TRBD1
TGTGCCTGGAGTGTACCCACCGGGACAGGGTTAGGTGAAGCTTTCTTT
CAWSVPTGTGLGEAFF
>.|TRBV24-1|TRBJ2-1|15|TRBD1
TGTGCCACCAGTGATAAGGGACAGGGGTTCAATGAGCAGTTCTTC
CATSDKGQGFNEQFF
>.|TRBV4-1|TRBJ2-2|16|.
TGCGCCAGCAGCCAAGATCCGGGAGTGATCACCGGGGAGCTGTTTTTT
CASSQDPGVITGELFF
>.|TRBV12-3/TRBV12-4|TRBJ1-5|13|.
TGTGCCAGCACAGGGTACGCCGATCAGCCCCAGCATTTT
CASTGYADQPQHF
>.|TRBV5-4|TRBJ2-2|15|TRBD1
TGTGCCAGCAGCTCGAGACAGGGTACCACCGGGGAGCTGTTTTTT
CASSSRQGTTGELFF
>.|TRBV27|TRBJ2-7|13|TRBD1
TGTGCCAGCAGGGGACAGGGGGCGGGCGAGCAGTACTTC
CASRGQGAGEQYF
>.|TRBV2|TRBJ1-2|13|.
TGTGCCAGCAGTGTAAAGGAGAACTATGGCTACACCTTC
CASSVKENYGYTF
>.|TRBV14|TRBJ1-3|15|TRBD1
TGTGCCAGCAGCCTGAACGCAGGGGGCGGAAACACCATATATTTT
CASSLNAGGGNTIYF
>once|TRBV4-2|TRBJ2-2|15|TRBD1
TGTGCCAGCAGCCTAGGACAGGGGGCGACCGGGGAGCTGTTTTTT
CASSLGQGATGELFF
>.|TRBV27|TRBJ1-3|18|TRBD1
TGTGCCAGCAGTTCCCTCGGGACAGGGTCGACGGGCGGAAACACCATATATTTT
CASSSLGTGSTGGNTIYF
>.|TRBV6-1|TRBJ2-7|16|.
TGTGCCAGCAGTGGCTCTCGGAGGAGCTTGACCTACGAGCAGTACTTC
CASSGSRRSLTYEQYF
>.|TRBV30|TRBJ1-6|15|TRBD1
TGTGCCTGGAGTCCCAGGGGCAGGGGGGATTCACCCCTCCACTTT
CAWSPRGRGDSPLHF
>.|TRBV20-1|TRBJ1-1|10|.
TGCAGTGCTAGTTTCGGTGAAGCTTTCTTT
CSASFGEAFF
>once|TRBV3-1/TRBV3-2|TRBJ1-3|15|TRBD1
TGTGCCAGCAGCCAGGACAGGGCGACTGGAAACACCATATATTTT
CASSQDRATGNTIYF
>.|TRBV6-5|TRBJ2-7|14|.
TGTGCCAGCAGGGGATACGCGGCCCAGGGGGAGCAGTACTTC
CASRGYAAQGEQYF
>.|TRBV7-9|TRBJ1-1|13|.
TGTGCCAGCAGCTTAGGGGAACAGGCTCCGGCTTTCTTT
CASSLGEQAPAFF
>.|TRBV7-9|TRBJ1-4|15|.
TGTGCCAGCAGCTTATTAGACAGCCCCGAGGAAAAACTGTTTTTT
CASSLLDSPEEKLFF
>once|TRBV29-1|TRBJ2-5|12|.
TGCAGCGTTGAACGGGGGTCGGAGACCCAGTACTTC
CSVERGSETQYF
>.|TRBV3-1/TRBV3-2|TRBJ1-3|15|.
TGTGCCAGCAGCCAACCCCCGGGCTCTGGAAACACCATATATTTT
CASSQPPGSGNTIYF
>.|TRBV7-8|TRBJ2-3|18|.
TGTGCCAGCAGCTTAAATGTGAGAGGGAGGTGGGGCACAGATACGCAGTATTTT
CASSLNVRGRWGTDTQYF
>.|TRBV19|TRBJ1-5|20|TRBD1
TGTGCCAGTAGTATAAGATCTCGGGGACAGGGCCGATATAGCAATCAGCCCCAGCATTTT
CASSIRSRGQGRYSNQPQHF
>.|TRBV11-3|TRBJ2-2|15|.
TGTGCCAGCAGCTTAGTGGGGCGTCACACCGGGGAGCTGTTTTTT
CASSLVGRHTGELFF